These 9 T cell receptor beta chains were all obtained from the same sample, sequenced in a study of tumor-infiltrating lymphocytes in localized non-small cell lung cancer. The method was immunoSEQ multiplex PCR; TCRdb's version includes in-frame clones alone and lacks a portion of them. This sample carries tens of thousands of clones, roughly 63% of them seen once, and the ten largest clones take about 14%. The material sequenced was lung tumor tissue. The source is a human donor with non-small cell lung cancer.

This chain connects TRBV6-1 to TRBJ1-5; D gene ambiguous. The V end lost 2 bases, the J end lost 1 base, and 6 bases lay between the germline ends. CDR3 size: 14 residues. Germline assignment: CDR1 MNHNS and CDR2 SASEGT. The CDR3 sequence: CASSEQLSNQPQHF. The CDR3 DNA reads TGTGCCAGCAGTGAACAGCTCAGCAATCAGCCCCAGCATTTT.

The V gene is TRBV27, the J gene TRBJ2-7; TRBD2 aligns across 12 bases. V gave up 6 bases and J gave up 4 bases; unmatched junction bases: 13. Germline CDR1 MNHEY, CDR2 SMNVEV (reference sequence). The CDR3 sequence is 17 residues long. CDR3 sequence (DNA): TGTGCCAGCAGAAGCGGGGGACTAGCGGGTCAGAAATACGAGCAGTACTTC. It specifies CASRSGGLAGQKYEQYF.

The CDR3 DNA follows: TGTGCCAGCAAGCCTCGGAGCACTGAAGCTTTCTTT. It encodes CASKPRSTEAFF. The genes are TRBV2 and TRBJ1-1; D is uncertain. The CDR3 extends over 12 amino acids. CDR1 and CDR2 (germline): SNHLY, FYNNEI. V lost 7 bases and J 4 bases, leaving 10 bases between the germline ends.

J is TRBJ1-4 and V is TRBV7-6, with 8 bases aligning to TRBD1. V lost 5 bases and J lost 8; bases outside the gene matches: 7. CDR3 length: 14 amino acids. The V gene's germline CDR1 is SGHVS and CDR2 FNYEAQ. CDR3 sequence reads: CASSIGQGGEKLFF. The CDR3 DNA reads TGTGCCAGCAGCATCGGACAGGGAGGAGAAAAACTGTTTTTT.

This clone was detected only a few times. V is TRBV28 and J is TRBJ1-2; D might be TRBD1 (6 bases). Trimming stripped 2 bases from V and 4 bases from J, with 8 bases between. The CDR3 covers 13 residues. From germline, CDR1 is MDHEN and CDR2 SYDVKM. The CDR3 nucleotides are TGTGCCAGCAGTTTACGGGGGGCCTATGGCTACACCTTC. Protein: CASSLRGAYGYTF.

The rearrangement uses TRBV28 and TRBJ1-5, with D tentatively TRBD1 (5 bases). There are 14 residues in the CDR3. Germline V gene sequence: CDR1 MDHEN, CDR2 SYDVKM. V lost 2 bases and J lost 4, with 9 bases in between. CDR3 sequence reads: CASSLTTANQPQHF. The CDR3 DNA sequence: TGTGCCAGCAGTTTAACGACAGCAAATCAGCCCCAGCATTTT.

This clone was seen a single time. The genes are TRBV27 and TRBJ2-1; a weak D match, TRBD2 (6 bases). Germline V gene lookup returns CDR1 MNHEY and CDR2 SMNVEV (reference sequence). V was clipped by 5 bases and J by 3 bases, with 11 bases between them. The CDR3 is 14 residues long. CDR3 in DNA: TGTGCCAGCAGTGTGGGGGGAGGCTACAATGAGCAGTTCTTC. Amino acid sequence: CASSVGGGYNEQFF.

This clone was seen a few times. The J gene is TRBJ1-1, the V gene TRBV5-1, with unresolved D. Deletions cut 0 bases from V and 0 bases from J, with 9 bases between. This CDR3 is built from 15 residues. Germline-derived CDR1 and CDR2 are SGHRS and YFSETQ. Here the CDR3 reads CASSLDAGMNTEAFF. In DNA form, the CDR3 reads TGCGCCAGCAGCTTGGATGCAGGCATGAACACTGAAGCTTTCTTT. Drawing the rest from reference TRBV5-1 and TRBJ1-1, the complete variable domain is KAGVTQTPRYLIKTRGQQVTLSCSPISGHRSVSWYQQTPGQGLQFLFEYFSETQRNKGNFPGRFSGRQFSNSRSEMNVSTLELGDSALYLCASSLDAGMNTEAFFGQGTRLTVV.

This chain links TRBV7-8 with TRBJ2-2; no clear D gene. Looked up from germline, CDR1 is SGHVS and CDR2 is FQNEAQ. This CDR3 has 12 residues. Between the trimmed V and J ends, which lost 5 bases and 3 bases, there was a span of 4 bases. The DNA for the CDR3 is TGTGCCAGCAGCAGGGACACCGGGGAGCTGTTTTTT. Residues: CASSRDTGELFF.